Presented here are 31 T cell receptor beta chains from one specimen sequenced in a study of blood T cells in healthy people across ages. It was with a sample-barcoded 5' primer and a J-beta primer mix that a second PCR of about 7 to 12 cycles was run. MiXCR was run by TCRdb on the 5' RACE reads, yielding one entry per CDR3 protein. This sample has some 1,800,000 distinct CDR3 sequences; about 39% occur once, and the top ten carry more than 20%. Source material: blood. Receptors were obtained from a human donor in good health.

The chain carries TRBV6-2 or TRBV6-3 and TRBJ2-3; 7 nucleotides align to TRBD1. Germline values: CDR1 MNHEY, CDR2 SVGEGT. CDR3 length: 16 residues. The J segment lost 3 bases and the V segment lost 6 bases, leaving 12 bases of the junction unmatched. DNA of the CDR3: TGTGCCAGCAGCCCCGGGACAGAGGAAATGACAGATACGCAGTATTTT. It codes for CASSPGTEEMTDTQYF.

The V call is TRBV20-1, the J call TRBJ2-1, with TRBD2 matching over 8 bases. Germline CDR1 and CDR2: DFQATT and SNEGSKA (reference sequence). With 0 bases clipped from V and 6 bases from J, the junction kept 10 bases outside the gene matches. This CDR3 comprises 16 residues. CDR3 in amino acids: CSARDPGGPRPNEQFF. CDR3 DNA sequence: TGCAGTGCTAGAGACCCGGGGGGGCCTAGGCCCAATGAGCAGTTCTTC.

J is TRBJ2-7 and V is TRBV5-1; unclear D gene. Germline CDR1 SGHRS, CDR2 YFSETQ. Trimming left V 2 bases short and J 3 bases short, with 15 bases between. This CDR3 has 15 amino acids. Here the CDR3 DNA reads TGCGCCAGCAGCTTAGGGCCCGCGGACCTCTACGAGCAGTACTTC. Its protein is CASSLGPADLYEQYF.

This chain joins TRBV28 and TRBJ1-2; D ambiguous. Trimming took 6 bases from V and 4 from J, leaving 18 bases between them. Germline-derived CDR1 and CDR2 are MDHEN and SYDVKM. The CDR3 totals 15 residues. The CDR3 spells CASRAGSEEIYGYTF. DNA for the CDR3: TGTGCCAGCAGGGCGGGTTCAGAAGAGATCTATGGCTACACCTTC.

This sequence joins TRBV28 and TRBJ2-7, with 11 bases that match TRBD2. Germline assignment: CDR1 MDHEN and CDR2 SYDVKM. Trimming cost V 2 bases and J 2 bases; bases outside gene matches: 5. The CDR3 length is 16 residues. In DNA form, the CDR3 reads TGTGCCAGCAGTTTAACCACTAGCGGGGGACCCTACGAGCAGTACTTC. Its translation is CASSLTTSGGPYEQYF.

This clonotype was recorded a few times. The chain uses TRBV5-6 and TRBJ2-7; 7 bases are shared with TRBD1. CDR1 and CDR2 (germline): SGHDT, YYEEEE. The V and J ends lost 4 bases and 3 bases, in that order; junction bases with no gene match: 7. The CDR3 sequence is 14 residues long. CDR3 DNA: TGTGCCAGCAGCCGGGGACAGAACATCTACGAGCAGTACTTC. Its protein product is CASSRGQNIYEQYF.

Many counts were recorded for this clonotype. The chain uses TRBV29-1 and TRBJ1-1; D uncertain. CDR3 size: 11 residues. Germline V lookup: CDR1 SQVTM, CDR2 ANQGSEA. Trimming took 4 bases from V and 1 from J, leaving 4 bases between them. The CDR3 nucleotides read TGCAGCGTTGTAAAGAACACTGAAGCTTTCTTT. Translating it yields CSVVKNTEAFF.

This clonotype was seen only a few times. This chain connects TRBV19 to TRBJ1-2, with 7 bases that match TRBD1. Germline CDR1 LNHDA, CDR2 SQIVND (reference sequence). The V and J ends lost 2 bases and 7 bases, in that order; junction bases with no gene match: 7. This CDR3 is built from 14 residues. CDR3 bases: TGTGCCAGTAGTATACAGGGGGGGGAATCTGGCTACACCTTC. It codes for CASSIQGGESGYTF.

This clonotype was recorded many times. The gene calls are TRBV10-3 and TRBJ2-7; 8 bases line up with TRBD1. CDR1 ENHRY and CDR2 SYGVKD come from the germline V gene. The length of the CDR3 is 13 residues. V trimming: 5 bases; J trimming: 1 base; junction bases outside the gene matches: 1. CDR3 coding DNA: TGTGCCATCAGTCGGGACAGGTCCTACGAGCAGTACTTC. The encoded protein is CAISRDRSYEQYF.

This clonotype was observed a few times. The chain joins TRBV12-3 or TRBV12-4 to TRBJ2-1; D might be TRBD2 (5 bases). With 4 bases removed from V and 7 bases from J, the gap between germline ends came to 14 bases. This CDR3 comprises 14 residues. DNA of the CDR3: TGTGCCAGCAGTTCGGGAACACCCGAGAATGAGCAGTTCTTC. It specifies CASSSGTPENEQFF.

The CDR3: CASSVSGALGYTF. DNA of the CDR3: TGTGCCAGCAGCGTTAGCGGGGCATTGGGCTACACCTTC. This chain uses TRBV9 with TRBJ1-2, with a tentative D call TRBD1 (5 bases). CDR1 SGDLS and CDR2 YYNGEE come from the germline V gene. The germline V and J ends were trimmed by 2 bases and 8 bases, with 13 bases remaining between them. The CDR3 has 13 amino acids.

This clonotype was found a few times. The chain couples TRBV18 to TRBJ2-3; 7 bases fit TRBD2. The CDR3 sequence is 14 residues long. Germline V CDR1 and CDR2: KGHSH, LQKENI. J lost 2 bases, V lost 3 bases, and 2 bases had no gene match. The CDR3 sequence: CASSPGTNTDTQYF. Here the CDR3 DNA reads TGTGCCAGCTCACCTGGGACTAACACAGATACGCAGTATTTT.

The chain combines TRBV10-2 with TRBJ1-1; no clear D gene. Germline V gives CDR1 WSHSY, CDR2 SAAADI. Trimming cost V 1 base and J 7 bases, with 7 bases left between them. The CDR3 sequence is 12 residues long. For the CDR3, the DNA is TGCGCCAGCAGTGAGTTATTCGGTGAAGCTTTCTTT. It is translated as CASSELFGEAFF.

The V and J genes are TRBV9 and TRBJ1-5, with D possibly being TRBD1 (5 bases). Germline V gives CDR1 SGDLS, CDR2 YYNGEE. Trimming cost V 7 bases and J 1 base, with 9 bases left between them. CDR3 length: 13 amino acids. The CDR3 loop is CASGGPSNQPQHF. The CDR3 coding sequence is TGTGCCAGCGGGGGACCGAGCAATCAGCCCCAGCATTTT.

This clonotype was observed a few times. The V and J genes are TRBV29-1 and TRBJ1-1; D is undetermined. The CDR3 runs 13 residues. Trimming cost V 7 bases and J 6 bases, with 18 bases left between them. Germline assignment: CDR1 SQVTM and CDR2 ANQGSEA. CDR3 sequence (DNA): TGCAGCGCCGCACTTATTGACCTACCTGAAGCTTTCTTT. Its protein product is CSAALIDLPEAFF.

The V call is TRBV7-2, the J call TRBJ2-7; weak D call: TRBD1 (5 bases). The CDR3 is made up of 14 amino acids. Germline V CDR1 and CDR2: SGHTA, FQGNSA. V gave up 5 bases and J gave up 5 bases, with 16 bases separating them. The CDR3 here is CASSPDLAGHEQYF. CDR3 DNA sequence: TGTGCCAGCAGCCCCGATTTAGCAGGGCACGAGCAGTACTTC.

V gene TRBV7-2 combines with J gene TRBJ2-1; D is unresolved. Germline CDR1 is SGHTA and CDR2 is FQGNSA. Between the trimmed V and J ends, which lost 3 bases and 10 bases, there was a span of 13 bases. This CDR3 is 13 amino acids long. The CDR3 DNA is TGTGCCAGCAGCTTTCCCCCTGCCGCGGAGCAGTTCTTC. Encoded protein: CASSFPPAAEQFF.

Points on this clonotype: This could be a read error, since a much larger clone is one nucleotide away. CDR3 in DNA: TGTGCCAGCAGCCAAGATATGCGAGCGGGGGGCTCCTACGAGCAGTACTTC. Amino acids: CASSQDMRAGGSYEQYF. This chain connects TRBV4-2 to TRBJ2-7; 9 bases fit TRBD2. The CDR3 length is 17 residues. V shed 0 bases and J 0 bases; nucleotides not matched to a gene: 6. Germline CDR1 is LGHNA and CDR2 is YNFKEQ.

Details on this clonotype: Its ends do not fully match the called genes, so a read error is possible. The genes are TRBV9 and TRBJ1-5, with TRBD1 as a possible D gene (6 bases). The V gene's germline CDR1 is SGDLS and CDR2 YYNGEE. The CDR3 length is 13 residues. The CDR3 sequence: CASSGEGDHPQHF. In nucleotides, the CDR3 is TGTGCCAGCAGCGGGGAGGGGGATCACCCCCAGCATTTT.

The chain uses TRBV7-2 and TRBJ2-3, with 9 bases matching TRBD1. The CDR3 is 16 residues long. Per the germline V gene, CDR1 is SGHTA and CDR2 is FQGNSA. Trimming cost V 5 bases and J 2 bases; bases outside gene matches: 8. Here the CDR3 DNA reads TGTGCCAGCAGCCGGGGACAGGGCGTGGACACAGATACGCAGTATTTT. Translation gives CASSRGQGVDTDTQYF.

Only a few counts were recorded for this clonotype. This chain joins TRBV29-1 and TRBJ1-5; 9 bases match TRBD1. V shed 8 bases, J shed 5 bases, and the junction held 19 bases outside the gene matches. CDR1 and CDR2 from the germline V gene are SQVTM and ANQGSEA. The CDR3 is made up of 17 amino acids. The CDR3 reads CSPYRDRDDVVDQPQHF. CDR3 sequence (DNA): TGCAGCCCGTACCGGGACAGGGATGATGTTGTTGATCAGCCCCAGCATTTT.

On this clonotype: Its ends do not fully match the called genes, so a read error is possible. The chain links TRBV12-3 or TRBV12-4 to TRBJ2-3; D remains unclear. The CDR3 length is 12 residues. In nucleotides, the CDR3 is TGTGCCAGCGGTTTAGATGGAGATACGCAGTATTTT. This sequence encodes CASGLDGDTQYF.

The V call is TRBV7-8, the J call TRBJ2-1; D is possibly TRBD1 or TRBD2 (5 bases each). Near its end, the DNA agrees better with TRBJ2-7, so the J call may be wrong. The CDR3 sequence is 14 residues long. Per the germline V gene, CDR1 is SGHVS and CDR2 is FQNEAQ. In DNA, the CDR3 is TGTGCCAGCAGCTTAGAAGGGGACGCGGAAGAGCAGTACTTC. Translated, it gives CASSLEGDAEEQYF.

The CDR3 nucleotides are TGTGCCAGCAGTTACTCCGTGCTTCCCTCTAGTTTGAGCGAGCAGTACTTC. Residues: CASSYSVLPSSLSEQYF. V is TRBV6-5 and J is TRBJ2-4; no reliable D call. The DNA end favors TRBJ2-7, so the J call may be wrong. There are 17 residues in the CDR3. Germline V gives CDR1 MNHEY, CDR2 SVGAGI.

The genes are TRBV5-4 and TRBJ2-1, with D hard to call. The CDR3 has 14 residues. The germline V gene encodes CDR1 SGHNT and CDR2 YYREEE (reference sequence). Trimming left V 1 base short and J 7 bases short, with 12 bases between. The DNA for the CDR3 is TGTGCCAGCAGCTTGCTGAATGTGAGGAATGAGCAGTTCTTC. Translation gives CASSLLNVRNEQFF. Based on the CDR3 plus reference TRBV5-4 and TRBJ2-1, the full variable domain is ETGVTQSPTHLIKTRGQQVTLRCSSQSGHNTVSWYQQALGQGPQFIFQYYREEENGRGNFPPRFSGLQFPNYSSELNVNALELDDSALYLCASSLLNVRNEQFFGPGTRLTVL.

The rearrangement uses TRBV5-1 and TRBJ2-7, with D possibly TRBD1 on 6 matching bases. Germline CDR1 is SGHRS and CDR2 is YFSETQ. Trimming pared 0 bases from V and 0 bases from J, leaving 13 bases between. The CDR3 consists of 16 residues. The CDR3 region has the DNA TGCGCCAGCAGCTTGGGGGACACTCAACACTCCTACGAGCAGTACTTC. Protein product: CASSLGDTQHSYEQYF.

This clonotype has just a few counts. V usage is TRBV4-2 and J usage is TRBJ1-2; D unresolved. The V end lost 0 bases, the J end lost 3 bases, and 17 bases lay between the germline ends. CDR1 and CDR2 from the germline V gene are LGHNA and YNFKEQ. The CDR3 covers 17 residues. The CDR3 sequence is CASSQDLALARDYGYTF. The CDR3 DNA sequence: TGTGCCAGCAGCCAAGATCTCGCTCTGGCAAGGGACTATGGCTACACCTTC.

This rearrangement joins TRBV11-2 to TRBJ2-5; D may be TRBD1 or TRBD2 (5 bases each). The CDR3 covers 15 residues. Germline values: CDR1 SGHAT, CDR2 FQNNGV. Trimming cost V 1 base and J 3 bases, with 12 bases left between them. CDR3 coding DNA: TGTGCCAGCAGCTTAGTTGGGGGAAAAGAAGAGACCCAGTACTTC. As protein: CASSLVGGKEETQYF.

Only a few counts were recorded for this clonotype. V is TRBV7-2 and J is TRBJ2-3; no definite D call. The CDR3 has 16 amino acids. Trimming took off 0 bases at V and 0 bases at J, with 10 bases between the two ends. The V gene's germline CDR1 is SGHTA and CDR2 FQGNSA. CDR3 DNA: TGTGCCAGCAGCTTAGCGGCAGACACCAGCACAGATACGCAGTATTTT. This sequence encodes CASSLAADTSTDTQYF.

The chain uses TRBV4-2 and TRBJ1-5, with D perhaps TRBD1 (5 bases). The CDR3 contains 16 residues. V shed 0 bases and J shed 6 bases, with 15 bases lying between them. From germline, CDR1 is LGHNA and CDR2 YNFKEQ. The CDR3 spells CASSQEGSGGGQPQHF. The CDR3, as DNA: TGTGCCAGCAGCCAAGAAGGTTCCGGGGGAGGTCAGCCCCAGCATTTT.

This clonotype was seen a few times. The rearrangement uses TRBV5-1 and TRBJ1-1; D possibly corresponds to TRBD1 (5 bases). Per the germline V gene, CDR1 is SGHRS and CDR2 is YFSETQ. The germline V and J ends were trimmed by 3 bases and 6 bases, with 12 bases remaining between them. CDR3 length: 13 amino acids. The CDR3 DNA reads as TGCGCCAGCAGCTCACAGGCCGCGGCTGAAGCTTTCTTT. It codes for CASSSQAAAEAFF. The whole variable domain, remainder taken from reference TRBV5-1 and TRBJ1-1, is KAGVTQTPRYLIKTRGQQVTLSCSPISGHRSVSWYQQTPGQGLQFLFEYFSETQRNKGNFPGRFSGRQFSNSRSEMNVSTLELGDSALYLCASSSQAAAEAFFGQGTRLTVV.